This T cell receptor beta chain was sequenced during a study of cytomegalovirus exposure and HLA in healthy donors. With 3 bases clipped from V and 6 bases from J, the junction kept 9 bases outside the gene matches. Germline assignment: CDR1 GTSNPN and CDR2 SVGIG (reference sequence). The CDR3 consists of 14 residues. The PCR made use of 60 Vbeta and 13 Jbeta primers. Produced via immunoSEQ multiplex PCR; TCRdb's table is partial and in-frame only. The repertoire holds 100,000 to 150,000 clones, with about four fifths as singletons. The specimen sequenced was PBMCs. The receptor comes from a woman aged 45 to 65 in good health and CMV-seropositive. This sequence joins TRBV30 and TRBJ2-7, with 9 positions matching TRBD2. The CDR3 DNA reads TGTGCCTGGAGGCCTAGCGGGATATCCCTCGAGCAGTACTTC. Its translation: CAWRPSGISLEQYF.